This is a list of T cell receptor beta chains from one sample in a study of cytomegalovirus exposure and HLA in healthy donors. TCRdb's table, derived via immunoSEQ multiplex PCR, lists solely in-frame clones and lacks some. The data hold about 200,000 clones, with about three quarters observed a single time. Sequenced material: PBMCs. All receptors come from a woman aged 25 to 39 in good health and CMV-seronegative. Both conserved end residues are part of each CDR3. The D gene is left open where the match is weak. A row's size may be missing; if present it is once, few, many or a size class.

d_call,clone_size,j_call,v_call,cdr3_nt,cdr3_aa
-,-,TRBJ2-7,TRBV6-5,TGTGCCAGCAGCGAGGACCGGGACACCTCCTACGAGCAGTACTTC,CASSEDRDTSYEQYF
-,-,TRBJ1-4,TRBV6-1,TGTGCCAGCAGTGAAGTTCGCAGATCCAATGAAAAACTGTTTTTT,CASSEVRRSNEKLFF
TRBD2,-,TRBJ2-7,TRBV9,TGTGCCAGCAGCGTGTCGTCTAGCGGGGGGTCCTACGAGCAGTACTTC,CASSVSSSGGSYEQYF
-,-,TRBJ2-2,TRBV7-3,TGTGCCAGCAGCTCTACCCGGACAGCCGGGGAGCTGTTTTTT,CASSSTRTAGELFF
-,-,TRBJ1-1,TRBV14,TGTGCCAGCAGCCGGTTGACGGGACAGAACACTGAAGCTTTCTTT,CASSRLTGQNTEAFF
-,-,TRBJ1-1,TRBV30,TGTGCCTGGCGGCACAGCTCACAAGCTTTCTTT,CAWRHSSQAFF
TRBD2,-,TRBJ2-1,TRBV6-1,TGTGCCAGCAGTGACACTAGCGGGAGTTCCAATGAGCAGTTCTTC,CASSDTSGSSNEQFF
TRBD1,-,TRBJ1-4,TRBV4-1,TGCGCCAGCAGCCAAGTTTGGACAGGGGGCGAAAAACTGTTTTTT,CASSQVWTGGEKLFF
-,-,TRBJ2-3,TRBV10-3,TGTGCCATCAGTGCCCGGAGAGATACGCAGTATTTT,CAISARRDTQYF
TRBD2,-,TRBJ2-3,TRBV14,TGTGCCAGCAGCCAAGGACTAGCCGGAGATACGCAGTATTTT,CASSQGLAGDTQYF
-,-,TRBJ2-5,TRBV5-1,TGCGCCAGCAGCCAACAGGGAATTGCAGAGACCCAGTACTTC,CASSQQGIAETQYF
-,-,TRBJ1-2,TRBV29-1,TGCAGCGTTGAAGAAGCGGGGTTTAACTATGGCTACACCTTC,CSVEEAGFNYGYTF
-,-,TRBJ1-1,TRBV2,TGTGCCAGCAGGCGCCGACAGAATGTGGGGACTGAAGCTTTCTTT,CASRRRQNVGTEAFF
-,-,TRBJ2-1,TRBV19,TGTGCCAGTACTTACCACACAGGGAGCTCCTACAATGAGCAGTTCTTC,CASTYHTGSSYNEQFF
TRBD1,few,TRBJ2-7,TRBV7-9,TGTGCCAGCAGCTTAGCCGGGACAGGGGCTCGGGAGCAGTACTTC,CASSLAGTGAREQYF
TRBD1,-,TRBJ1-1,TRBV6-1,TGTGCCAGCAGTGATTTGGGACAGGGCGCTTTCTTT,CASSDLGQGAFF
TRBD1,-,TRBJ2-3,TRBV5-1,TGCGCCAGCAGGTTGACAGGGGGGCTCGCAGATACGCAGTATTTT,CASRLTGGLADTQYF
TRBD1,few,TRBJ1-5,TRBV19,TGTGCCAGTACCGGACAGGGTTTGGGCAATCAGCCCCAGCATTTT,CASTGQGLGNQPQHF
TRBD2,-,TRBJ2-7,TRBV9,TGTGCCAGCAGCGCGACTAGCGGGAGGGCCTACGAGCAGTACTTC,CASSATSGRAYEQYF
TRBD2,-,TRBJ2-7,TRBV6-6,TGTGCCAGGGCTCCGGGACTAGCGGGAGGGAGCTACGAGCAGTACTTC,CARAPGLAGGSYEQYF
-,-,TRBJ2-7,TRBV4-1,TGCGCCAGCAGCCAAGAAGAGCCCGACAGAGCCTACGAGCAGTACTTC,CASSQEEPDRAYEQYF
-,-,TRBJ1-2,TRBV7-6,TGTGCCAGCAGCTTTGCCAGAGGCTACACCTTC,CASSFARGYTF
-,-,TRBJ2-1,TRBV5-1,TGCGCCAGCAGCTCCTCTGTGGGCAAAAATGAGCAGTTCTTC,CASSSSVGKNEQFF
TRBD1,-,TRBJ1-2,TRBV2,TGTGCCAGCAGTCGCCGGGGACAGGGAGTTGGCTACACCTTC,CASSRRGQGVGYTF
TRBD1,-,TRBJ1-2,TRBV6-1,TGTGCCAGCAGTGGGCTACAGGGGGTCAATGTCTATGGCTACACCTTC,CASSGLQGVNVYGYTF
-,-,TRBJ2-1,TRBV5-1,TGCGCCAGCAGCTTGGCCTTTAGCCCCACGACCTACAATGAGCAGTTCTTC,CASSLAFSPTTYNEQFF
TRBD1,-,TRBJ1-3,TRBV5-4,TGTGCCAGCAGCCAGGACAGGGCGTCTAACACCATATATTTT,CASSQDRASNTIYF
-,-,TRBJ1-1,TRBV28,TGTGCCAGCCGTGAGGGCAGGCCGAACACTGAAGCTTTCTTT,CASREGRPNTEAFF
-,-,TRBJ2-2,TRBV7-9,TGTGCCAGCCACCCCCGGGGTGTAGAGAGCACCGGGGAGCTGTTTTTT,CASHPRGVESTGELFF
TRBD2,-,TRBJ2-3,TRBV11-3,TGTGCCAGCAGCCTTGGACTAGCCCCAGATACGCAGTATTTT,CASSLGLAPDTQYF
-,few,TRBJ1-6,TRBV28,TGTGCCAGCAGAGTTTTCCTACGAGGCGCAACGGGGAATTCACCCCTCCACTTT,CASRVFLRGATGNSPLHF
-,-,TRBJ1-1,TRBV2,TGTGCCAGCAGGAGAAACACTGAAGCTTTCTTT,CASRRNTEAFF
-,few,TRBJ1-3,TRBV19,TGTGCCAGTACCCAGGGGCCCTCTGGAAACACCATATATTTT,CASTQGPSGNTIYF
TRBD2,-,TRBJ2-7,TRBV28,TGTGCCAGCGTCCCGAGCGGGAGGAGCTACGAGCAGTACTTC,CASVPSGRSYEQYF
TRBD2,-,TRBJ2-7,TRBV5-8,TGTGCCAGCAGCCTTTGGACTAGCGGGAGTAGCCACGAGCAGTACTTC,CASSLWTSGSSHEQYF
TRBD2,once,TRBJ2-2,TRBV5-1,TGCGCCAGCAGCTTGGTTAGCGGGGGCCTGAACACCGGGGAGCTGTTTTTT,CASSLVSGGLNTGELFF
-,-,TRBJ2-7,TRBV30,TGTGCCTGGAGCGCTGGACACCTATACGAGCAGTACTTC,CAWSAGHLYEQYF
TRBD1,-,TRBJ2-5,TRBV5-6,TGTGCCAGCAGCAATTGGACAGGGACAGAGACCCAGTACTTC,CASSNWTGTETQYF
-,many,TRBJ2-7,TRBV14,TGTGCCAGCAGCCAAGATGACAGATGGAAGCAGTACTTC,CASSQDDRWKQYF
TRBD2,-,TRBJ2-5,TRBV5-1,TGCGCCAGCAGCTTGAGGTCTAGCGGGGGGGCTCTGCCAGAGACCCAGTACTTC,CASSLRSSGGALPETQYF
TRBD1,-,TRBJ2-7,TRBV5-4,TGTGCCAGCAGCTTGGAGCAGGGGGCCGGAGAGCAGTACTTC,CASSLEQGAGEQYF